This TCR beta chain was found in a study of T-cell reconstitution after alpha-beta-depleted transplantation in children. Preparation of the TCRbeta library used unique molecular identifiers. TCRdb re-called the PCR reads with MiXCR, one entry per CDR3 protein. The table records just over 350,000 distinct CDR3 sequences, about 14% of them present only once. This clonotype was counted ten times or more. The sequence came from a human donor who donated a stem cell graft to a child with Fanconi anemia. Here the sequenced sample was PBMCs, taken from the stem cell graft.

CDR3 coding DNA: TGTGCCACCAGCAGAGCCTTCGGGGGGGAGCTGTTTTTT. Translated: CATSRAFGGELFF. This chain joins TRBV15 and TRBJ2-2; no clear D. The CDR3 runs 13 residues. Per the germline V gene, CDR1 is LNHNV and CDR2 is YYDKDF (reference sequence). V lost 1 base, J lost 8 bases, and 8 bases lay in between. Together with reference TRBV15 and TRBJ2-2, the CDR3 gives the full variable domain: DAMVIQNPRYQVTQFGKPVTLSCSQTLNHNVMYWYQQKSSQAPKLLFHYYDKDFNNEADTPDNFQSRRPNTSFCFLDIRSPGLGDTAMYLCATSRAFGGELFFGEGSRLTVL.